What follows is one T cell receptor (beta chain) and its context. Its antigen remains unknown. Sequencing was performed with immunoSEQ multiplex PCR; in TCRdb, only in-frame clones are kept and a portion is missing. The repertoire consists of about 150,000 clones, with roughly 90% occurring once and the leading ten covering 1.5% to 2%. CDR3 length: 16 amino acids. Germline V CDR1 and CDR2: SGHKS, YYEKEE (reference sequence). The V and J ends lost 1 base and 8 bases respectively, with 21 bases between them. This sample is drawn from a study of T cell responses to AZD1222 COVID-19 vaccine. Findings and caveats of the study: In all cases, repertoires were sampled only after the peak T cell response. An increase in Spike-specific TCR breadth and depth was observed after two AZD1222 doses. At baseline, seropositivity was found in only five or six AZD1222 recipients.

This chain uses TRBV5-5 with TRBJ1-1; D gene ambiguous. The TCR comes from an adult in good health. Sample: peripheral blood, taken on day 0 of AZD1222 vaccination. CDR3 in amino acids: CASSLFDPGVWVEAFF. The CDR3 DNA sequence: TGTGCCAGCAGCTTGTTTGACCCGGGAGTCTGGGTCGAAGCTTTCTTT.